A single sample gave rise to the 18 T cell receptor beta chains below, sequenced in a study of early T cells in non-severe SARS-CoV-2 infection (dated by TCRdb to 2020 to 2023). The method behind the library was 5' RACE. Sequencing was carried out with a NextSeq 500. In TCRdb, the public reads were trimmed at Q25 with fastp and aligned with MiXCR, with productive beta chains retained. Rows with a matching CDR3 protein are joined into one entry that keeps the most common DNA and genes. This sample lists roughly 100,000 distinct CDR3 sequences; about an eighth were detected once. The ten largest account for 6% to 7.5% of the sample. Sequencing input: whole blood. Source of these receptors: an adult who was a healthcare worker with PCR-confirmed SARS-CoV-2 infection or an uninfected control (not recorded which).

Ten or more counts support this clonotype. CDR3 region: CASSPRHRDKDTIYF. Written as DNA, the CDR3 is TGTGCCAGCTCACCACGCCACAGGGATAAAGACACCATATATTTT. This chain links TRBV18 with TRBJ1-3; a possible D gene is TRBD1 (6 bases). The CDR3 runs 15 residues. Germline CDR1 is KGHSH and CDR2 is LQKENI. Between the trimmed V and J ends, which lost 1 base and 8 bases, there was a span of 15 bases.

This clonotype was counted ten times or more. The V and J genes are TRBV10-1 and TRBJ2-1, with 9 nucleotides matching TRBD2. The V gene end was trimmed by 3 bases and the J gene end by 0 bases; junction bases not matched to a gene: 6. The CDR3 runs to 17 residues. Germline values: CDR1 WNHNN, CDR2 SYGVQD (reference sequence). The chain's CDR3 is CASSDVSGGGSYNEQFF. The CDR3 region has the DNA TGCGCCAGCAGTGATGTTAGCGGGGGAGGCTCCTACAATGAGCAGTTCTTC.

This chain connects TRBV18 to TRBJ2-6; 10 bases are a match to TRBD2. The germline gives CDR1 KGHSH, CDR2 LQKENI. Trimming took 2 bases from V and 0 from J; bases not matched to a gene: 4. The CDR3 contains 18 residues. This CDR3 is CASSPTSGKFSGANVLTF. CDR3 DNA sequence: TGTGCCAGCTCACCAACTAGCGGGAAGTTCTCTGGGGCCAACGTCCTGACTTTC.

This clonotype was detected ten times or more. This rearrangement joins TRBV5-1 to TRBJ2-5; a weak D match, TRBD2 (5 bases). V was pared by 4 bases and J by 5 bases, with 18 bases between. Germline V lookup: CDR1 SGHRS, CDR2 YFSETQ. The CDR3 loop spans 15 amino acids. CDR3 amino acids: CASSPSEAERETQYF. DNA for the CDR3: TGCGCCAGCAGCCCCTCAGAAGCGGAGCGGGAGACCCAGTACTTC.

This clonotype was detected ten times or more. The V and J genes are TRBV25-1 and TRBJ1-2; TRBD1 agrees at 11 bases. CDR3 length: 16 amino acids. Trimming removed 4 bases from V and 5 bases from J; junction bases left unmatched: 9. Germline CDR1 is MGHDK and CDR2 is SYGVNS. The CDR3 loop reads CASSAGTGGIGYGYTF. CDR3 coding DNA: TGTGCCAGCAGTGCCGGGACAGGGGGGATTGGGTATGGCTACACCTTC.

This clonotype was found many times. The chain has TRBV5-6 and TRBJ1-1, with a weak D call TRBD1 (6 bases). Germline CDR1 SGHDT, CDR2 YYEEEE. The CDR3 extends over 16 amino acids. Trimming took 4 bases from V and 0 from J, leaving 16 bases between them. The CDR3 spells CASSRRTAVLNTEAFF. DNA for the CDR3: TGTGCCAGCAGCCGCCGGACAGCCGTTTTGAACACTGAAGCTTTCTTT. Full variable domain (remainder filled in from reference TRBV5-6 and TRBJ1-1): DAGVTQSPTHLIKTRGQQVTLRCSPKSGHDTVSWYQQALGQGPQFIFQYYEEEERQRGNFPDRFSGHQFPNYSSELNVNALLLGDSALYLCASSRRTAVLNTEAFFGQGTRLTVV.

This clonotype showed up just a few times. The J gene is TRBJ2-7, the V gene TRBV7-2; the match to TRBD2 covers 8 bases. The CDR3 is 14 amino acids. From germline, CDR1 is SGHTA and CDR2 FQGNSA. Unmatched junction bases numbered 7, after V lost 5 bases and J lost 4 bases. CDR3 residues: CASSPQGGGYEQYF. In nucleotides, the CDR3 is TGTGCCAGCAGCCCACAAGGCGGGGGGTACGAGCAGTACTTC.

There are many counts of this clonotype. The gene calls are TRBV18 and TRBJ2-6; unclear D gene. Germline V gene lookup returns CDR1 KGHSH and CDR2 LQKENI. The CDR3 totals 15 residues. V lost 3 bases to trimming and J lost 2 bases, with 8 bases between them. The CDR3 sequence: CASSPGRAGANVLTF. DNA of the CDR3: TGTGCCAGCTCACCGGGTCGGGCTGGGGCCAACGTCCTGACTTTC.

The V and J genes are TRBV12-3 or TRBV12-4 and TRBJ1-2; no clear D. Trimming took 7 bases from V and 7 from J, leaving 16 bases between them. This CDR3 is built from 13 residues. CDR3 nucleotide sequence: TGTGCCAGCACCCCCAGTAACCGACTTGGCTACACCTTC. Protein sequence: CASTPSNRLGYTF.

This clonotype was observed many times. The rearrangement links TRBV27 to TRBJ1-1; maybe TRBD1 (6 bases). CDR3 size: 13 residues. CDR1 is MNHEY, CDR2 SMNVEV, per germline (reference sequence). V was shortened by 3 bases and J by 8 bases, with 13 bases between the two germline ends. Here the CDR3 reads CASSFAGTQEAFF. CDR3 coding DNA: TGTGCCAGCAGTTTCGCCGGGACACAGGAAGCTTTCTTT.

This clonotype turned up a few times. The chain carries TRBV9 and TRBJ2-3; 7 bases align to TRBD1. This CDR3 spans 14 amino acids. The junction had 3 bases not matched to a gene; V was cut back by 1 base and J by 4 bases. Germline V gene lookup returns CDR1 SGDLS and CDR2 YYNGEE. CDR3 amino acids: CASSVQGVADTQYF. As DNA, the CDR3 is TGTGCCAGCAGCGTACAGGGGGTTGCAGATACGCAGTATTTT.

The chain links TRBV4-1 to TRBJ1-5, with D perhaps TRBD1 (5 bases). From germline, CDR1 is MGHRA and CDR2 YSYEKL. V dropped 0 bases and J dropped 7 bases, with 13 bases sitting between them. The CDR3 runs to 15 residues. The CDR3 coding sequence is TGCGCCAGCAGCCAAGACAGGCACCGGGGGCAGCCCCAGCATTTT. Translated, it gives CASSQDRHRGQPQHF.

Only a few counts were recorded for this clonotype. This chain links TRBV29-1 with TRBJ2-2, with 8 bases fitting TRBD1. Trimming removed 6 bases from V and 6 bases from J; junction bases left unmatched: 6. Germline CDR1 and CDR2: SQVTM and ANQGSEA. The CDR3 extends over 13 amino acids. The CDR3 is CSVGATGAGELFF. The CDR3, as DNA: TGCAGCGTCGGGGCGACAGGGGCCGGGGAGCTGTTTTTT.

This clonotype was counted many times. The CDR3 is CASSLVRGRSNQPQHF. CDR3 DNA: TGTGCCAGCAGCTTAGTAAGGGGACGTAGCAATCAGCCCCAGCATTTT. This chain connects TRBV11-2 to TRBJ1-5; tentatively, D is TRBD1 (5 bases). The CDR3 covers 16 residues. Germline CDR1 is SGHAT and CDR2 is FQNNGV. Trimming took 1 base from V and 0 from J, leaving 10 bases between them.

The table lists this clonotype with many counts. The rearrangement uses TRBV28 and TRBJ1-2; D gene unclear. Deletions cut 4 bases from V and 0 bases from J, with 6 bases between. Germline V CDR1 and CDR2: MDHEN, SYDVKM. The length of the CDR3 is 13 residues. CDR3: CASSSGTNYGYTF. CDR3 bases: TGTGCCAGCAGTTCCGGGACTAACTATGGCTACACCTTC.

CDR3 in amino acids: CASSLYREYNEQFF. The CDR3 nucleotides read TGTGCCAGCAGTTTGTATCGGGAGTACAATGAGCAGTTCTTC. The V gene is TRBV28, the J gene TRBJ2-1, with D possibly matching TRBD2 (6 bases). CDR1 is MDHEN and CDR2 is SYDVKM in the germline V gene. V dropped 3 bases and J dropped 4 bases, with 10 bases sitting between them. This CDR3 region has 14 residues.

The genes are TRBV28 and TRBJ2-5, with 10 nucleotides matching TRBD2. With V trimmed by 6 bases and J by 3 bases, 13 bases remained unmatched. Germline loops: CDR1 MDHEN, CDR2 SYDVKM. The CDR3 spans 17 residues. The CDR3 sequence: CASRPTAGGNEKETQYF. DNA of the CDR3: TGTGCCAGCAGGCCAACAGCGGGAGGGAATGAAAAAGAGACCCAGTACTTC. Looking up the rest from reference TRBV28 and TRBJ2-5 gives the full variable domain: DVKVTQSSRYLVKRTGEKVFLECVQDMDHENMFWYRQDPGLGLRLIYFSYDVKMKEKGDIPEGYSVSREKKERFSLILESASTNQTSMYLCASRPTAGGNEKETQYFGPGTRLLVL.

This clonotype appeared a single time. Here the CDR3 DNA reads TGTGCCAGCACCCTCGGGTACGGCCTGGGGGAGCAGTACTTC. Protein: CASTLGYGLGEQYF. This rearrangement joins TRBV27 to TRBJ2-7; D ambiguous. The CDR3 is made up of 14 amino acids. Deletions cut 7 bases from V and 7 bases from J, with 20 bases between. The germline CDR1 and CDR2 sequences are MNHEY and SMNVEV (reference sequence).